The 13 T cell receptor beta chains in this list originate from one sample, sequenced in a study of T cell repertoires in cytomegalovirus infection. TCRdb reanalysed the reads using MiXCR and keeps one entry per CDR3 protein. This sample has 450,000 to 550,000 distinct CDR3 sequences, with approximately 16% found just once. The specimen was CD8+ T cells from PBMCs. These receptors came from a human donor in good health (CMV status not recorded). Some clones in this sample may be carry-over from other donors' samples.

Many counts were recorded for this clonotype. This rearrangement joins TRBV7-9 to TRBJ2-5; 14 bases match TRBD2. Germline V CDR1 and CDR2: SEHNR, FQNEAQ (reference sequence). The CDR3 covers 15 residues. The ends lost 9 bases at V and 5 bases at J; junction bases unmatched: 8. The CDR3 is CASRLAGGPTETQYF. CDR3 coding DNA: TGTGCCAGTAGACTAGCGGGAGGGCCGACGGAGACCCAGTACTTC. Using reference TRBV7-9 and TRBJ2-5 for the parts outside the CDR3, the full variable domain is DTGVSQNPRHKITKRGQNVTFRCDPISEHNRLYWYRQTLGQGPEFLTYFQNEAQLEKSRLLSDRFSAERPKGSFSTLEIQRTEQGDSAMYLCASRLAGGPTETQYFGPGTRLLVL.

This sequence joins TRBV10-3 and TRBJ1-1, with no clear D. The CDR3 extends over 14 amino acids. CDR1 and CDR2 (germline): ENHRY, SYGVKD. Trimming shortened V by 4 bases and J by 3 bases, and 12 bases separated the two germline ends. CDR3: CAISVQRADTEAFF. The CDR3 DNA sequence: TGTGCCATCAGTGTGCAAAGGGCAGACACTGAAGCTTTCTTT.

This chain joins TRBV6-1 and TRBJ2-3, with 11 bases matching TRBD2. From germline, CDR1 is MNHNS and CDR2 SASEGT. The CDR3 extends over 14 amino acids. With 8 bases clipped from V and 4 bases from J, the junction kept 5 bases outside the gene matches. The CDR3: CASPTSGGADTQYF. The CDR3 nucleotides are TGTGCCAGCCCTACTAGCGGGGGAGCAGATACGCAGTATTTT.

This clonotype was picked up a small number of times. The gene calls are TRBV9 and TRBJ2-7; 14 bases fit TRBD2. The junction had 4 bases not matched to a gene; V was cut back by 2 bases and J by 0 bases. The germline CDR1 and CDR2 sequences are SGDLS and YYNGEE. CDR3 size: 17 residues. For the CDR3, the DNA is TGTGCCAGCAGCGTCGGGACTAGCGGGGGTAGCTCCTACGAGCAGTACTTC. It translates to CASSVGTSGGSSYEQYF.

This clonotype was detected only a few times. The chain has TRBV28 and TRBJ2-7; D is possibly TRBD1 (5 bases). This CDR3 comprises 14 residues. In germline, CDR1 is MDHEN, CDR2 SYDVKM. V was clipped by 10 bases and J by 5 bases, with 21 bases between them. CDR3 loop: CATKKDTPIHEQYF. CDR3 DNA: TGTGCCACCAAGAAGGACACCCCTATCCACGAGCAGTACTTC.

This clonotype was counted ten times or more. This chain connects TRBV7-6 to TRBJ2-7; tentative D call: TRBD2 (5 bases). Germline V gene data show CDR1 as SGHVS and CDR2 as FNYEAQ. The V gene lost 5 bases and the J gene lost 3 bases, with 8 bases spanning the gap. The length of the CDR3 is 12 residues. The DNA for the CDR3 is TGTGCCAGCAGCCCCGGGATCTACGAGCAGTACTTC. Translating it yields CASSPGIYEQYF.

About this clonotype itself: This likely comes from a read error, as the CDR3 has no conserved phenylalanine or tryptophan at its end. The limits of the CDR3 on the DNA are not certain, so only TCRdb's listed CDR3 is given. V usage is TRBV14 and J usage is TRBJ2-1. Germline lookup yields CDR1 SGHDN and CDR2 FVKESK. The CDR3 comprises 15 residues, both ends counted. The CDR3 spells CASSQVTDSYNEQLL.

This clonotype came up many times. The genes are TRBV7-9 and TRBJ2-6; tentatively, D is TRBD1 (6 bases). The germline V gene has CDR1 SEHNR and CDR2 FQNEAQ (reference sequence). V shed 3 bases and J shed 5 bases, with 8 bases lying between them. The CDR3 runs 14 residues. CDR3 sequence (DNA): TGTGCCAGCAGCTTCCGGGACAGGGCCAACGTCCTGACTTTC. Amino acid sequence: CASSFRDRANVLTF.

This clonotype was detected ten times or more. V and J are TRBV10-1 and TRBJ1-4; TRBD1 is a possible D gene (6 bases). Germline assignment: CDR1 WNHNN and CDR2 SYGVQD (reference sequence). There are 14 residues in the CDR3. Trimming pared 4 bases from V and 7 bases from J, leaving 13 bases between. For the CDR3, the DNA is TGCGCCAGCAGTGCGACAGGATCGGGTGAAAAACTGTTTTTT. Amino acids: CASSATGSGEKLFF.

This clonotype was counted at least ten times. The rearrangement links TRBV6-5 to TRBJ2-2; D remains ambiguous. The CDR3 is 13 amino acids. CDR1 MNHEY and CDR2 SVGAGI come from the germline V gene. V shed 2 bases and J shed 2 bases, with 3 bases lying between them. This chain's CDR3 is CASSYPNTGELFF. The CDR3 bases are TGTGCCAGCAGTTACCCTAACACCGGGGAGCTGTTTTTT.

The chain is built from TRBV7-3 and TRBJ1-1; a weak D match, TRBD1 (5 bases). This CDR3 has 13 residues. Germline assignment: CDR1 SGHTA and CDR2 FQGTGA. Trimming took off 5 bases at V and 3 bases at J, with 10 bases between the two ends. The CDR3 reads CASSPRVDTEAFF. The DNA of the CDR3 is TGTGCCAGCAGCCCCAGGGTGGACACTGAAGCTTTCTTT.

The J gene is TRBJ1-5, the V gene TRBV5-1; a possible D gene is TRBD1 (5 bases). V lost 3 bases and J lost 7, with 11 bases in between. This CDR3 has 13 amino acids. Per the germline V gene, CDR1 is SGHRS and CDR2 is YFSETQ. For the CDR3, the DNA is TGCGCCAGCAGCTCCAATCAGGGACAGCCCCAGCATTTT. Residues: CASSSNQGQPQHF.

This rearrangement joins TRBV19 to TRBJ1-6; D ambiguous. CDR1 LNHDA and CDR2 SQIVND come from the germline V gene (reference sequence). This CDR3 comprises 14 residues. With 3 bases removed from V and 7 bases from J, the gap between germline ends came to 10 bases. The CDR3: CASSIYGVNSPLHF. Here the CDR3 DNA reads TGTGCCAGTAGTATTTACGGGGTAAATTCACCCCTCCACTTT.